These 3 T cell receptor beta chains were all obtained from the same sample, sequenced in a study of blood T cells in healthy people across ages. Through a sample-barcoded 5' primer and a J-beta primer mix, a second PCR was run for roughly 7 to 11 cycles. A single record per CDR3 protein comes from TCRdb applying MiXCR to the 5' RACE reads. This sample has 700,000 or so distinct CDR3 sequences, with around 38% found just once. Sequences were obtained from blood. These receptors were taken from a man older than 75 in good health.

The V and J genes are TRBV10-3 and TRBJ2-7; 10 positions agree with TRBD2. The DNA matches TRBJ2-4 better at its end, which makes the J call doubtful. The V gene's germline CDR1 is ENHRY and CDR2 SYGVKD. The CDR3 has 14 amino acids. This CDR3 is CAISAASGSGIQYF. Here the CDR3 DNA reads TGTGCCATCAGTGCGGCTAGCGGGAGTGGCATTCAGTACTTC.

The V gene is TRBV5-1, the J gene TRBJ1-6; 8 nucleotides agree with TRBD1. Trimming at V came to 3 bases and at J to 8 bases, leaving 7 bases not matched to a gene. CDR1 and CDR2 from the germline V gene are SGHRS and YFSETQ. This CDR3 is built from 15 residues. This chain's CDR3 is CASSSRTGSDSPLHF. CDR3 DNA sequence: TGCGCCAGCAGCTCCCGGACAGGGAGTGATTCACCCCTCCACTTT.

J is TRBJ2-1 and V is TRBV11-2; no definite D call. V dropped 1 base and J dropped 9 bases, with 16 bases sitting between them. The CDR3 sequence is 15 residues long. Germline V gene sequence: CDR1 SGHAT, CDR2 FQNNGV. CDR3 DNA: TGTGCCAGCAGCTTAGCCCTGGGTGGACCAACTGAGCAGTTCTTC. This translates into CASSLALGGPTEQFF. The full variable domain, its missing parts supplied by reference TRBV11-2 and TRBJ2-1, is EAGVAQSPRYKIIEKRQSVAFWCNPISGHATLYWYQQILGQGPKLLIQFQNNGVVDDSQLPKDRFSAERLKGVDSTLKIQPAKLEDSAVYLCASSLALGGPTEQFFGPGTRLTVL.